What follows are 7 T cell receptor beta chains derived from one specimen sequenced in a study of T-cell reconstitution after alpha-beta-depleted transplantation in children. Preparation of the TCRbeta library involved a method that used unique molecular identifiers. Each CDR3 protein gets one entry after TCRdb re-called the PCR reads with MiXCR. Of 610,000 or so distinct CDR3 sequences in the sample, 27% were seen once. Sequencing used PBMCs, obtained before TCRalphabeta/CD19-depleted stem cell transplant. The receptors derive from a boy in the first two years of life with Wiskott-Aldrich syndrome, due to receive a stem cell transplant.

This clonotype turned up a few times. V gene TRBV2 combines with J gene TRBJ2-7, with 11 bases identical to TRBD2. Germline V lookup: CDR1 SNHLY, CDR2 FYNNEI. The CDR3 has 14 amino acids. J was trimmed by 3 bases and V by 6 bases; bases with no gene match: 4. In DNA, the CDR3 is TGTGCCAGCAGGTTCGGGACTAGCGGCTACGAGCAGTACTTC. Encoded protein: CASRFGTSGYEQYF.

There are a few counts of this clonotype. The rearrangement links TRBV5-1 to TRBJ2-2; TRBD2 is a possible D gene (6 bases). This CDR3 has 16 residues. The germline CDR1 and CDR2 sequences are SGHRS and YFSETQ. The V end was cut by 4 bases, the J end by 1 base, with 14 bases between. The CDR3 reads CASSVNRDLNTGELFF. The CDR3 bases are TGCGCCAGCAGCGTAAACCGGGACTTGAACACCGGGGAGCTGTTTTTT.

This clonotype was seen repeatedly, ten times or more. This sequence joins TRBV5-1 and TRBJ1-1, with no clear D. CDR1 and CDR2 (germline): SGHRS, YFSETQ. The CDR3 is 13 residues long. The germline V and J ends were trimmed by 4 bases and 1 base, with 8 bases remaining between them. The CDR3 here is CASSPDGNTEAFF. The CDR3 DNA reads TGCGCCAGCAGCCCGGACGGGAACACTGAAGCTTTCTTT. Full variable domain (outside the CDR3, taken from reference TRBV5-1 and TRBJ1-1): KAGVTQTPRYLIKTRGQQVTLSCSPISGHRSVSWYQQTPGQGLQFLFEYFSETQRNKGNFPGRFSGRQFSNSRSEMNVSTLELGDSALYLCASSPDGNTEAFFGQGTRLTVV.

The sample holds a few counts of this clonotype. CDR3 sequence (DNA): TGCGCCAGCAGCCCTAGCGGGACTCAAGAGACCCAGTACTTC. Protein product: CASSPSGTQETQYF. The chain uses TRBV5-1 and TRBJ2-5; 9 bases map to TRBD2. This CDR3 has 14 amino acids. Germline assignment: CDR1 SGHRS and CDR2 YFSETQ. Unmatched junction bases numbered 3, after V lost 4 bases and J lost 2 bases.

The chain couples TRBV12-3 or TRBV12-4 to TRBJ2-3; 11 bases match TRBD2. With 4 bases clipped from V and 5 bases from J, the junction kept 8 bases outside the gene matches. The CDR3 has 16 residues. Here the CDR3 DNA reads TGTGCCAGCAGTTCACGACTAGCGGGGATGGGAGATACGCAGTATTTT. Translating it yields CASSSRLAGMGDTQYF.

This clonotype showed up just a few times. The chain combines TRBV15 with TRBJ1-1; D perhaps matches TRBD1 (5 bases). Trimming stripped 0 bases from V and 1 base from J, with 12 bases between. The length of the CDR3 is 16 residues. The germline gives CDR1 LNHNV, CDR2 YYDKDF (reference sequence). CDR3 in DNA: TGTGCCACCAGCAGAGATCCGCAGGGAGGGAACACTGAAGCTTTCTTT. Translation gives CATSRDPQGGNTEAFF.

This clonotype turned up a few times. This chain links TRBV20-1 with TRBJ1-4, with a tentative D call TRBD1 (5 bases). The V end was cut by 0 bases, the J end by 5 bases, with 19 bases between. Germline V lookup: CDR1 DFQATT, CDR2 SNEGSKA (reference sequence). The CDR3 consists of 17 residues. The chain's CDR3 is CSARDLYSWGTNEKLFF. In nucleotides, the CDR3 is TGCAGTGCTAGAGACCTCTACAGTTGGGGGACGAATGAAAAACTGTTTTTT.